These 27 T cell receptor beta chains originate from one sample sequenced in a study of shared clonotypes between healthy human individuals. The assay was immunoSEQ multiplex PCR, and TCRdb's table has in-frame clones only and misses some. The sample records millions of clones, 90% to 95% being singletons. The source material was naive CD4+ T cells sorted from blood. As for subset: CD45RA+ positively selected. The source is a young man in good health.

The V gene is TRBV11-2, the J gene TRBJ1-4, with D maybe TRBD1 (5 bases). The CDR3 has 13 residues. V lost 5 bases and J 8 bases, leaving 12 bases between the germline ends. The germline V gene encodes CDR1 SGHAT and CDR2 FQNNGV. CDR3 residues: CASSQGVGEKLFF. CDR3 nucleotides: TGTGCCAGCAGCCAGGGAGTAGGCGAAAAACTGTTTTTT.

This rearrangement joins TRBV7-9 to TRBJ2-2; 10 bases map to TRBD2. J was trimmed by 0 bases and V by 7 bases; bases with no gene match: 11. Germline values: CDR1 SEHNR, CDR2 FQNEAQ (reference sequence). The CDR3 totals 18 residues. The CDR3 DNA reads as TGTGCCAGCAACCCGAGGAGCGGGAGGGCAGCGAACACCGGGGAGCTGTTTTTT. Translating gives CASNPRSGRAANTGELFF.

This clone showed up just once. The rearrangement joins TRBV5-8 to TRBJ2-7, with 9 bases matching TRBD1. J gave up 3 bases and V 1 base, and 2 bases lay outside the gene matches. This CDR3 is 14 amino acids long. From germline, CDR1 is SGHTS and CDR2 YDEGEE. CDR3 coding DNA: TGTGCCAGCAGCTTGTTGGACAGGGGCTACGAGCAGTACTTC. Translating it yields CASSLLDRGYEQYF.

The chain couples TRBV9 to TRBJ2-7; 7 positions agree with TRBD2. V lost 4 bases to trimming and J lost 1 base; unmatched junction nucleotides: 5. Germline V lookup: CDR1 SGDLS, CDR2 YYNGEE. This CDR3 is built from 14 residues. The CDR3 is CASSLGLLSYEQYF. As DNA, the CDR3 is TGTGCCAGCAGCTTGGGACTACTGTCCTACGAGCAGTACTTC.

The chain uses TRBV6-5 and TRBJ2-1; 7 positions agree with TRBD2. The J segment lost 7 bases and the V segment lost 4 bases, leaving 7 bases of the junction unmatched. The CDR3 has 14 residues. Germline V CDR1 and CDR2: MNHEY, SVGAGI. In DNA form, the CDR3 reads TGTGCCAGCAGTTGGTCCGGGGGAGGGAATGAGCAGTTCTTC. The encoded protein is CASSWSGGGNEQFF.

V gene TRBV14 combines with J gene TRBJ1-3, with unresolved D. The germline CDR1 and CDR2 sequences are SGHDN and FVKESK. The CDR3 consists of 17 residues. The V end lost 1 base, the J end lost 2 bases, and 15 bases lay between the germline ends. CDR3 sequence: CASSQGPHIPAGNTIYF. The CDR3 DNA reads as TGTGCCAGCAGCCAAGGCCCCCACATCCCGGCTGGAAACACCATATATTTT. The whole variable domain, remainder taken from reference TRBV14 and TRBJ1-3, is EAGVTQFPSHSVIEKGQTVTLRCDPISGHDNLYWYRRVMGKEIKFLLHFVKESKQDESGMPNNRFLAERTGGTYSTLKVQPAELEDSGVYFCASSQGPHIPAGNTIYFGEGSWLTVV.

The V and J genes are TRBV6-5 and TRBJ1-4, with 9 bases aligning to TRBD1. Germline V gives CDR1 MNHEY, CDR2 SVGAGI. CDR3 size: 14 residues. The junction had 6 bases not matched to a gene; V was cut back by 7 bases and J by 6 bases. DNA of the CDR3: TGTGCCAGCACCCAGGACAGGGGAGATGAAAAACTGTTTTTT. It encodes CASTQDRGDEKLFF.

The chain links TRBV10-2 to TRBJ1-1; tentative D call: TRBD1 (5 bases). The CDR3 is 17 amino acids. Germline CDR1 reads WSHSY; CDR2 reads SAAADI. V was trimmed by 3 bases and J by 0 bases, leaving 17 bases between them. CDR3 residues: CASSDRGGGPMNTEAFF. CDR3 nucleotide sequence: TGCGCCAGCAGTGATCGCGGGGGTGGCCCGATGAACACTGAAGCTTTCTTT.

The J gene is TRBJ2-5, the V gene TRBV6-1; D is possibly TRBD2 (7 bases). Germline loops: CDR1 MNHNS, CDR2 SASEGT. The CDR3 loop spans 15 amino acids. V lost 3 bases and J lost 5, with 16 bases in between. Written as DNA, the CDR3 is TGTGCCAGCAGTGAGTCTTTGCGGGGGCAGGAGACCCAGTACTTC. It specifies CASSESLRGQETQYF.

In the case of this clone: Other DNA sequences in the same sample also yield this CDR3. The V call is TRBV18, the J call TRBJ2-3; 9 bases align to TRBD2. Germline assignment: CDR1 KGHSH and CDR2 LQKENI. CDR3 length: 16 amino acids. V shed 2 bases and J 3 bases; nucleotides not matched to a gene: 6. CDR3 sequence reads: CASSPSLAGLTDTQYF. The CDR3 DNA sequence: TGTGCCAGCTCACCATCCCTAGCGGGGTTAACAGATACGCAGTATTTT. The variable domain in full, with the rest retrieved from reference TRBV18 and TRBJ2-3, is NAGVMQNPRHLVRRRGQEARLRCSPMKGHSHVYWYRQLPEEGLKFMVYLQKENIIDESGMPKERFSAEFPKEGPSILRIQQVVRGDSAAYFCASSPSLAGLTDTQYFGPGTRLTVL.

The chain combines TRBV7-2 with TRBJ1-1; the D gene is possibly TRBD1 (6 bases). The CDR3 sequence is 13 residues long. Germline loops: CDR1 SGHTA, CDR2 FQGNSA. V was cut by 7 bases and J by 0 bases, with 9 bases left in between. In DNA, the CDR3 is TGTGCCAGCAATAGACAGGTGAACACTGAAGCTTTCTTT. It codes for CASNRQVNTEAFF.

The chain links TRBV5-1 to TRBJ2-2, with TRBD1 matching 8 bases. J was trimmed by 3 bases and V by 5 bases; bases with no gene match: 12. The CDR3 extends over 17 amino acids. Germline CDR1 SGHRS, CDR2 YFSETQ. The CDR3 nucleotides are TGCGCCAGCAGGTTGCGCCCCGGGACAGGTCACACCGGGGAGCTGTTTTTT. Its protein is CASRLRPGTGHTGELFF.

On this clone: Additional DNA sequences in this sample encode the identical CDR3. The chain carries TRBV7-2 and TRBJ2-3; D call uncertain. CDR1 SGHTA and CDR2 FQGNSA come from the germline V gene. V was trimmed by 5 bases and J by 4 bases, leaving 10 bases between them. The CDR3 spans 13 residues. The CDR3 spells CASSLRRADTQYF. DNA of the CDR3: TGTGCCAGCAGCCTAAGAAGGGCAGATACGCAGTATTTT.

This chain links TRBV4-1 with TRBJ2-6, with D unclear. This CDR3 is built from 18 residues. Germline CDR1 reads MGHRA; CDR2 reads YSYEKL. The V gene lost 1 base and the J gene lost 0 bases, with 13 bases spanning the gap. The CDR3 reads CASSQVIGMTSGANVLTF. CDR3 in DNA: TGCGCCAGCAGCCAAGTTATTGGGATGACCTCTGGGGCCAACGTCCTGACTTTC.

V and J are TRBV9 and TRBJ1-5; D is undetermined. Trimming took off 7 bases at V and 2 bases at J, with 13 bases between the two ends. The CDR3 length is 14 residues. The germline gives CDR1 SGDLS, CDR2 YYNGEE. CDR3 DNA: TGTGCCAGCCCCAAAGGATCTGGCAATCAGCCCCAGCATTTT. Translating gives CASPKGSGNQPQHF.

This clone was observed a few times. This CDR3 reads CASSPTGDRGRHLAFF. CDR3 bases: TGTGCCAGCAGCCCAACAGGGGACAGGGGAAGGCATTTGGCTTTCTTT. J is TRBJ1-1 and V is TRBV11-2; 10 bases agree with TRBD1. Germline CDR1 reads SGHAT; CDR2 reads FQNNGV. With V trimmed by 5 bases and J by 11 bases, 17 bases remained unmatched. The CDR3 runs 16 residues. Variable domain in full (rest from reference TRBV11-2 and TRBJ1-1): EAGVAQSPRYKIIEKRQSVAFWCNPISGHATLYWYQQILGQGPKLLIQFQNNGVVDDSQLPKDRFSAERLKGVDSTLKIQPAKLEDSAVYLCASSPTGDRGRHLAFFGQGTRLTVV.

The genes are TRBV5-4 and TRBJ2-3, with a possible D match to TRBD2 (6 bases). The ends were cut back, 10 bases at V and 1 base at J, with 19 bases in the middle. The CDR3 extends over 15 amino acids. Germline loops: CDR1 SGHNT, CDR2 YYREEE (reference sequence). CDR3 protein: CAYTRVASGTDTQYF. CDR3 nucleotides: TGTGCCTACACCCGTGTGGCTAGCGGCACAGATACGCAGTATTTT.

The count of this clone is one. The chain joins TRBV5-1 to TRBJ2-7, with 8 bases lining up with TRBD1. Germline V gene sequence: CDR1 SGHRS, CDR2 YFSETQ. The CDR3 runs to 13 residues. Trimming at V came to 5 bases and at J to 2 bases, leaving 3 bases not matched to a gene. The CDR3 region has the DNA TGCGCCAGCAGAGCACAGGGGGCCTACGAGCAGTACTTC. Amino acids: CASRAQGAYEQYF.

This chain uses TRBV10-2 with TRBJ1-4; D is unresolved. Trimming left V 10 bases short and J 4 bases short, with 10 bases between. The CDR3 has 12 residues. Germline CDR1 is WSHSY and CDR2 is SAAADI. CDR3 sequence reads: CATSSNNEKLFF. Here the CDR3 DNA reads TGCGCCACCTCCAGCAATAATGAAAAACTGTTTTTT.

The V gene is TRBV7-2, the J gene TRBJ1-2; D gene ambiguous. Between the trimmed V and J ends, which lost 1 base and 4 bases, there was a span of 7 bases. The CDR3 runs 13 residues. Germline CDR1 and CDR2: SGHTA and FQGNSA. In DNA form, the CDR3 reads TGTGCCAGCAGCTTAGGCACAGTCTATGGCTACACCTTC. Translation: CASSLGTVYGYTF.

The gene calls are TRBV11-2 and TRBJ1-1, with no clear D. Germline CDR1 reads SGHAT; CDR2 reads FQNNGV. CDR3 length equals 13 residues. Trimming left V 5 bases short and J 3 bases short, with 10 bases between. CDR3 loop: CASSRSRDTEAFF. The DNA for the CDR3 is TGTGCCAGCAGCCGCAGTAGAGACACTGAAGCTTTCTTT. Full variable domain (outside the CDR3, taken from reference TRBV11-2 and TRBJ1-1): EAGVAQSPRYKIIEKRQSVAFWCNPISGHATLYWYQQILGQGPKLLIQFQNNGVVDDSQLPKDRFSAERLKGVDSTLKIQPAKLEDSAVYLCASSRSRDTEAFFGQGTRLTVV.

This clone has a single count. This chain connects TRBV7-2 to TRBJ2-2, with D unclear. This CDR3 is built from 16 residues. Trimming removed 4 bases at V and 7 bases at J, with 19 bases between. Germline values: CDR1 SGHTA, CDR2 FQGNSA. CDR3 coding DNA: TGTGCCAGCAGCTCCCAGTTGGGCGGTTATGGCGGGGAGCTGTTTTTT. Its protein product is CASSSQLGGYGGELFF. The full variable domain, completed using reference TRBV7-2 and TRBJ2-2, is GAGVSQSPSNKVTEKGKDVELRCDPISGHTALYWYRQSLGQGLEFLIYFQGNSAPDKSGLPSDRFSAERTGGSVSTLTIQRTQQEDSAVYLCASSSQLGGYGGELFFGEGSRLTVL.

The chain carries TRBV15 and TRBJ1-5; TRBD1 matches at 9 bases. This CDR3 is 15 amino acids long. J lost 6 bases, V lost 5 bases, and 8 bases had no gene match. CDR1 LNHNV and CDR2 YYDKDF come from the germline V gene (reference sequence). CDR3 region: CATSLGDRDGQPQHF. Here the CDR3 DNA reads TGTGCCACCAGCCTGGGGGACAGGGACGGTCAGCCCCAGCATTTT.

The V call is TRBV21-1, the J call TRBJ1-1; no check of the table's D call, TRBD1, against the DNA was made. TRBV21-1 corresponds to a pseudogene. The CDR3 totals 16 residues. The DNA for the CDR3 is TGTGCCAGCAGCACCCCGCTTAGGGGCCGAAGGACTGAAGCTTTCTTT. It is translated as CASSTPLRGRRTEAFF.

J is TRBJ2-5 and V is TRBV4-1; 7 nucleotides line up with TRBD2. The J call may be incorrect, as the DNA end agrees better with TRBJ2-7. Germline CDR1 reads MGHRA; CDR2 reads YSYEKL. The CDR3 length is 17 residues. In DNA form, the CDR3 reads TGCGCCAGCAGCCATGCTGGGAGGGAATTTTCCTCCTACGAGCAGTACTTC. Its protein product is CASSHAGREFSSYEQYF.

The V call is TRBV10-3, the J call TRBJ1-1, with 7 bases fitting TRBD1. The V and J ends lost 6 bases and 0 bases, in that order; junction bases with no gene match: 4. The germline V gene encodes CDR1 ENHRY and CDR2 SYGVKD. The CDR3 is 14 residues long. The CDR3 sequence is CAIRAGGMNTEAFF. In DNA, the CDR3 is TGTGCCATCAGGGCAGGGGGGATGAACACTGAAGCTTTCTTT.

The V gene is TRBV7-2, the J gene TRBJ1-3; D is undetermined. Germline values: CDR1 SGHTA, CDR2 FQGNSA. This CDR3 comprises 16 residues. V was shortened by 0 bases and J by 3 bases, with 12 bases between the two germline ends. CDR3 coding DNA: TGTGCCAGCAGCTTAGCGCCGGGTCAGTTTGGAAACACCATATATTTT. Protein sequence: CASSLAPGQFGNTIYF. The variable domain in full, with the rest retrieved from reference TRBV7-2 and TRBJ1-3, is GAGVSQSPSNKVTEKGKDVELRCDPISGHTALYWYRQSLGQGLEFLIYFQGNSAPDKSGLPSDRFSAERTGGSVSTLTIQRTQQEDSAVYLCASSLAPGQFGNTIYFGEGSWLTVV.